This T cell receptor (beta chain) was documented in a study of cytomegalovirus exposure and HLA in healthy donors. Primers: 60 Vbeta forward and 13 Jbeta reverse. Measured with immunoSEQ multiplex PCR; TCRdb has only the in-frame clones, and not every one. The sample carries under 200,000 clones, around 84% recorded once. CDR3 size: 13 residues. Trimming stripped 5 bases from V and 6 bases from J, with 14 bases between. Looked up from germline, CDR1 is SGHRS and CDR2 is YFSETQ. This receptor was taken from a man between 18 and 35 years old in good health and CMV-seronegative. This chain joins TRBV5-1 and TRBJ1-1; D is possibly TRBD1 (6 bases). The specimen sequenced was PBMCs. The CDR3 protein is CASREGVVPEAFF. The CDR3 DNA reads TGCGCCAGCAGAGAGGGGGTCGTCCCTGAAGCTTTCTTT.